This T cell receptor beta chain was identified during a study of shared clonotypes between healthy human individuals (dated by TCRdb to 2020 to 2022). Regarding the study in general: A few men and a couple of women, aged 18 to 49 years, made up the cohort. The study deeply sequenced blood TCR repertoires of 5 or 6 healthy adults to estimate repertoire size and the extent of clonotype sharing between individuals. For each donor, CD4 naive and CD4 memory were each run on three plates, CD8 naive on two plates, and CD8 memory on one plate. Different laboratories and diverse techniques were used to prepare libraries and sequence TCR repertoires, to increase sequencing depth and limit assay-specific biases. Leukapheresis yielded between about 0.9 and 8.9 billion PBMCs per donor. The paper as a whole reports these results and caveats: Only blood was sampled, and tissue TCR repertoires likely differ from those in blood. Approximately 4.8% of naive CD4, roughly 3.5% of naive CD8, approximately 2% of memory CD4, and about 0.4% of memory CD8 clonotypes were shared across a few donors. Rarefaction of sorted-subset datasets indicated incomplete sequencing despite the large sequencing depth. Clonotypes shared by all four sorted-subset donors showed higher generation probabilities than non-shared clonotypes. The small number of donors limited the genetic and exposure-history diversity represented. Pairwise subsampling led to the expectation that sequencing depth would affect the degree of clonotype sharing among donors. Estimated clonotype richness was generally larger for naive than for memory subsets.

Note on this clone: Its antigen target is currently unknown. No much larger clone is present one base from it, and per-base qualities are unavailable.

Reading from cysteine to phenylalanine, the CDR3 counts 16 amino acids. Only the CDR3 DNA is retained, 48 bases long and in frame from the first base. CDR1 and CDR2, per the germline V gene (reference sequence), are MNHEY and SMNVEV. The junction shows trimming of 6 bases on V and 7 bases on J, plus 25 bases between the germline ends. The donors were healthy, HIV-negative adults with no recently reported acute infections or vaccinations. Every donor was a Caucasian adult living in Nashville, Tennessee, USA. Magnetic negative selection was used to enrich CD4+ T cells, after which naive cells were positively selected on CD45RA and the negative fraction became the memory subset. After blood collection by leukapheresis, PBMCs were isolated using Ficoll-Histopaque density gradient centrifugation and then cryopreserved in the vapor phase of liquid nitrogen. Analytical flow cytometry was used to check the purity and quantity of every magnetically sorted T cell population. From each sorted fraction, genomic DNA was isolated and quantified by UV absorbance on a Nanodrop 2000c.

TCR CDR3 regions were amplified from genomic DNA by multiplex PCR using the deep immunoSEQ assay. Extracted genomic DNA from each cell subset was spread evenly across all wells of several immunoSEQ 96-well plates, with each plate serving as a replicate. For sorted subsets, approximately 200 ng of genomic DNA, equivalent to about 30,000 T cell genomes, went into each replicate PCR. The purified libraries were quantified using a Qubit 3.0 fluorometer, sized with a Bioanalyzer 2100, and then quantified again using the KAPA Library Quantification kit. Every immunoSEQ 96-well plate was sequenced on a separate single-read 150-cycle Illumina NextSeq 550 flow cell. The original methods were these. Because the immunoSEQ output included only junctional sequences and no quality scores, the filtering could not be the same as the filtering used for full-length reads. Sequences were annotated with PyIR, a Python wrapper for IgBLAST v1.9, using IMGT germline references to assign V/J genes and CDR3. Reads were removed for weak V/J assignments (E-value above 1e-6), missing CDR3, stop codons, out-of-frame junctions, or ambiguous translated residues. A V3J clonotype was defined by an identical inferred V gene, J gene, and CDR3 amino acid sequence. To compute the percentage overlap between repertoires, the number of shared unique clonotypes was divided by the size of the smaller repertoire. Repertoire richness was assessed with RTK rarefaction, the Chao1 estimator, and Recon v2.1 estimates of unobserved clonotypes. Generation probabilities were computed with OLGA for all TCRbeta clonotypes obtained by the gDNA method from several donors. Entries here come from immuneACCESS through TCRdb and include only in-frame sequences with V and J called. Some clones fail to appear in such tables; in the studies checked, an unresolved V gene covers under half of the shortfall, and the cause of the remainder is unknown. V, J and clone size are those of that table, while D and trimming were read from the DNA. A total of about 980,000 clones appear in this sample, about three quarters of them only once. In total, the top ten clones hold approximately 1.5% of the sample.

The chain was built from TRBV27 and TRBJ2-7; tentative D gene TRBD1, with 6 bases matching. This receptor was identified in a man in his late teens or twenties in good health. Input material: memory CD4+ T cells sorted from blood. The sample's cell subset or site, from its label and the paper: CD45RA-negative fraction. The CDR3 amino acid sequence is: CASSAGGGGQYGEQYF. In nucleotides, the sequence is TGTGCCAGCAGCGCGGGCGGAGGAGGACAGTATGGGGAGCAGTACTTC.